Below are 31 T cell receptor beta chains sequenced from a single sample in a study of shared clonotypes between healthy human individuals. The data were produced by immunoSEQ multiplex PCR, yet TCRdb's version contains in-frame clones alone and is incomplete. The sample contains hundreds of thousands of clones, 90% to 97% of which appear only once. The sample comprised naive CD4+ T cells sorted from blood. Subset described: CD45RA+ positively selected. These receptors all come from a woman younger than 45 in good health.

J is TRBJ1-4 and V is TRBV21-1. TRBV21-1 corresponds to a pseudogene. The CDR3 has 15 amino acids. CDR3 loop: CASSYRGEKNEKLFF. The CDR3 DNA reads TGTGCCAGCAGCTACCGGGGGGAGAAGAATGAAAAACTGTTTTTT.

A single count supports this clone. The chain uses TRBV5-4 and TRBJ1-2; the match to TRBD1 covers 9 bases. With 3 bases clipped from V and 7 bases from J, the junction kept 13 bases outside the gene matches. Germline CDR1 and CDR2: SGHNT and YYREEE (reference sequence). This CDR3 is 16 amino acids long. The DNA for the CDR3 is TGTGCCAGCAGCTCAAATCCCGGGACAGGGTTCGGTGGCTACACCTTC. This translates into CASSSNPGTGFGGYTF. The full variable domain, with the rest looked up from reference TRBV5-4 and TRBJ1-2, is ETGVTQSPTHLIKTRGQQVTLRCSSQSGHNTVSWYQQALGQGPQFIFQYYREEENGRGNFPPRFSGLQFPNYSSELNVNALELDDSALYLCASSSNPGTGFGGYTFGSGTRLTVV.

The rearrangement joins TRBV6-6 to TRBJ2-5, with a possible D match to TRBD2 (6 bases). Germline CDR1 reads MNHNY; CDR2 reads SVGAGI (reference sequence). The CDR3 runs 14 residues. Trimming took off 10 bases at V and 7 bases at J, with 22 bases between the two ends. CDR3 sequence: CATQGTAQQGTQYF. The CDR3 coding sequence is TGTGCCACCCAAGGGACTGCGCAGCAGGGGACCCAGTACTTC.

V usage is TRBV5-8 and J usage is TRBJ1-3; possibly TRBD1 for D (5 bases). This CDR3 has 16 amino acids. Trimming stripped 2 bases from V and 4 bases from J, with 16 bases between. CDR1 is SGHTS, CDR2 YDEGEE, per germline. The CDR3 loop reads CASSLPPTGTGNTIYF. CDR3 nucleotide sequence: TGTGCCAGCAGCTTACCACCTACAGGTACCGGAAACACCATATATTTT.

V is TRBV28 and J is TRBJ2-7; perhaps TRBD1 as D (5 bases). V lost 3 bases to trimming and J lost 0 bases, with 9 bases between them. Germline V gene data show CDR1 as MDHEN and CDR2 as SYDVKM. The CDR3 sequence is 14 residues long. CDR3 residues: CASSFYRSSYEQYF. CDR3 nucleotide sequence: TGTGCCAGCAGTTTCTACAGGAGCTCCTACGAGCAGTACTTC.

On this clone: Other DNA sequences in this specimen translate into the identical CDR3. This chain joins TRBV18 and TRBJ2-5; 10 bases match TRBD1. The V segment lost 4 bases and the J segment 3 bases; nucleotides outside the gene matches: 2. CDR3 length: 14 residues. The germline V gene encodes CDR1 KGHSH and CDR2 LQKENI. The CDR3: CASSQGQGKETQYF. The CDR3 DNA sequence: TGTGCCAGCTCACAGGGACAGGGGAAAGAGACCCAGTACTTC.

V is TRBV19 and J is TRBJ2-1, with D tentatively TRBD1 (6 bases). V lost 4 bases to trimming and J lost 12 bases, with 16 bases between them. Germline V CDR1 and CDR2: LNHDA, SQIVND (reference sequence). There are 13 residues in the CDR3. Here the CDR3 reads CASSRTDTILQFF. The CDR3 bases are TGTGCCAGTAGTAGGACAGATACAATTCTGCAGTTCTTC.

The genes are TRBV7-8 and TRBJ2-1; TRBD2 aligns across 8 bases. The germline CDR1 and CDR2 sequences are SGHVS and FQNEAQ. This CDR3 comprises 17 residues. V lost 7 bases and J lost 4; bases outside the gene matches: 15. CDR3 in amino acids: CASKGSGSPYLYNEQFF. Here the CDR3 DNA reads TGTGCCAGCAAGGGGAGCGGGAGTCCCTACTTATACAATGAGCAGTTCTTC.

The V and J genes are TRBV27 and TRBJ2-7; TRBD1 matches 9 bases. This CDR3 has 16 amino acids. J gave up 2 bases and V 2 bases, and 7 bases lay outside the gene matches. The V gene's germline CDR1 is MNHEY and CDR2 SMNVEV (reference sequence). This CDR3 is CASSLSPGQGTYEQYF. DNA of the CDR3: TGTGCCAGCAGTTTAAGTCCGGGACAGGGCACCTACGAGCAGTACTTC.

The CDR3: CASSLEGGGQAFSGANVLTF. In DNA, the CDR3 is TGTGCCAGCAGCTTAGAGGGAGGCGGGCAGGCATTCTCTGGGGCCAACGTCCTGACTTTC. The chain combines TRBV11-2 with TRBJ2-6, with a weak D call TRBD2 (6 bases). Trimming removed 0 bases at V and 0 bases at J, with 18 bases between. Germline V gene lookup returns CDR1 SGHAT and CDR2 FQNNGV. This CDR3 comprises 20 residues. Full variable domain (missing parts from reference TRBV11-2 and TRBJ2-6): EAGVAQSPRYKIIEKRQSVAFWCNPISGHATLYWYQQILGQGPKLLIQFQNNGVVDDSQLPKDRFSAERLKGVDSTLKIQPAKLEDSAVYLCASSLEGGGQAFSGANVLTFGAGSRLTVL.

The chain has TRBV2 and TRBJ2-7, with D hard to call. The V and J ends lost 4 bases and 5 bases respectively, with 12 bases between them. The germline V gene encodes CDR1 SNHLY and CDR2 FYNNEI. This CDR3 has 13 residues. In DNA form, the CDR3 reads TGTGCCAGCAGTGTTAGGGTTCTCCACGAGCAGTACTTC. Translated, it gives CASSVRVLHEQYF.

This clone was seen once. This rearrangement joins TRBV28 to TRBJ2-4, with TRBD1 as a possible D gene (5 bases). The V end lost 8 bases, the J end lost 0 bases, and 11 bases lay between the germline ends. CDR3 length equals 14 residues. Germline CDR1 MDHEN, CDR2 SYDVKM. Here the CDR3 reads CASGASLAKNIQYF. The DNA of the CDR3 is TGTGCCAGCGGGGCCAGCCTAGCCAAAAACATTCAGTACTTC.

The chain is built from TRBV27 and TRBJ2-7, with TRBD1 matching 9 bases. V dropped 6 bases and J dropped 3; count of bases not matched to a gene: 3. Germline values: CDR1 MNHEY, CDR2 SMNVEV (reference sequence). This CDR3 is built from 13 residues. This CDR3 is CASSRGQGYEQYF. The CDR3 nucleotides are TGTGCCAGCAGCCGGGGACAGGGCTACGAGCAGTACTTC.

The rearrangement links TRBV10-1 to TRBJ2-1, with 15 bases identical to TRBD2. The CDR3 covers 16 residues. Germline assignment: CDR1 WNHNN and CDR2 SYGVQD (reference sequence). J gave up 5 bases and V 6 bases, and 5 bases lay outside the gene matches. The CDR3 loop reads CASSPGLAGGDNEQFF. CDR3 in DNA: TGCGCCAGCAGCCCGGGACTAGCGGGAGGAGACAATGAGCAGTTCTTC.

The chain combines TRBV29-1 with TRBJ1-5; 10 nucleotides align to TRBD1. With 7 bases clipped from V and 1 base from J, the junction kept 7 bases outside the gene matches. CDR1 and CDR2 (germline): SQVTM, ANQGSEA. CDR3 length equals 15 residues. This chain's CDR3 is CSETGTGESNQPQHF. For the CDR3, the DNA is TGCAGCGAGACCGGGACAGGGGAAAGCAATCAGCCCCAGCATTTT.

The genes are TRBV6-5 and TRBJ1-2; maybe TRBD1 (6 bases). Germline CDR1 MNHEY, CDR2 SVGAGI. The V end was cut by 7 bases, the J end by 2 bases, with 8 bases between. The CDR3 is made up of 12 amino acids. The CDR3 is CASNQGNYGYTF. In DNA, the CDR3 is TGTGCCAGCAACCAGGGGAACTATGGCTACACCTTC.

The CDR3 nucleotides read TGCGCCAGCAGTGAGTTATACCACAGCAGCTCCTACAATGAGCAGTTCTTC. This translates into CASSELYHSSSYNEQFF. The chain has TRBV10-1 and TRBJ2-1; no reliable D call. Per germline, CDR1 WNHNN and CDR2 SYGVQD (reference sequence). The CDR3 sequence is 17 residues long. The germline V and J ends were trimmed by 1 base and 0 bases, with 13 bases remaining between them.

This chain uses TRBV19 with TRBJ1-1, with D uncertain. The length of the CDR3 is 14 residues. V was shortened by 4 bases and J by 0 bases, with 9 bases between the two germline ends. CDR1 LNHDA and CDR2 SQIVND come from the germline V gene (reference sequence). CDR3 sequence reads: CASSSAGMNTEAFF. The CDR3 DNA is TGTGCCAGTAGTAGTGCAGGAATGAACACTGAAGCTTTCTTT. The full variable domain, in which reference TRBV19 and TRBJ1-1 provide the parts outside the CDR3, is DGGITQSPKYLFRKEGQNVTLSCEQNLNHDAMYWYRQDPGQGLRLIYYSQIVNDFQKGDIAEGYSVSREKKESFPLTVTSAQKNPTAFYLCASSSAGMNTEAFFGQGTRLTVV.

V gene TRBV5-1 combines with J gene TRBJ2-2; 9 nucleotides align to TRBD1. CDR1 SGHRS and CDR2 YFSETQ come from the germline V gene. This CDR3 spans 17 amino acids. The V gene end was trimmed by 4 bases and the J gene end by 0 bases; junction bases not matched to a gene: 7. CDR3 loop: CASSTRRQGANTGELFF. In nucleotides, the CDR3 is TGCGCCAGCAGCACAAGGCGACAGGGGGCGAACACCGGGGAGCTGTTTTTT.

The V and J genes are TRBV28 and TRBJ2-7; the D gene is possibly TRBD1 (6 bases). Looked up from germline, CDR1 is MDHEN and CDR2 is SYDVKM. Trimming shortened V by 8 bases and J by 7 bases, and 18 bases separated the two germline ends. The CDR3 sequence is 13 residues long. CDR3 bases: TGTGCCAGCGATAATCAGGGGTGGGGGGAGCAGTACTTC. Its translation is CASDNQGWGEQYF.

This chain links TRBV5-1 with TRBJ1-6, with D perhaps TRBD1 (5 bases). Germline-derived CDR1 and CDR2 are SGHRS and YFSETQ. This CDR3 spans 12 amino acids. Trimming took off 6 bases at V and 7 bases at J, with 8 bases between the two ends. Here the CDR3 reads CASKAGNSPLHF. The DNA for the CDR3 is TGCGCCAGCAAAGCAGGGAATTCACCCCTCCACTTT.

The rearrangement links TRBV11-2 to TRBJ2-3; D perhaps matches TRBD1 (6 bases). CDR1 and CDR2 (germline): SGHAT, FQNNGV. Trimming shortened V by 4 bases and J by 0 bases, and 11 bases separated the two germline ends. The CDR3 is 15 residues long. The CDR3 region is CASSSVGASTDTQYF. The CDR3 DNA reads TGTGCCAGCAGCTCAGTGGGGGCCAGCACAGATACGCAGTATTTT. Looking up the rest from reference TRBV11-2 and TRBJ2-3 gives the full variable domain: EAGVAQSPRYKIIEKRQSVAFWCNPISGHATLYWYQQILGQGPKLLIQFQNNGVVDDSQLPKDRFSAERLKGVDSTLKIQPAKLEDSAVYLCASSSVGASTDTQYFGPGTRLTVL.

V is TRBV29-1 and J is TRBJ2-1, with no clear D. In germline, CDR1 is SQVTM, CDR2 ANQGSEA. V dropped 0 bases and J dropped 0 bases, with 15 bases sitting between them. There are 17 residues in the CDR3. This chain's CDR3 is CSVEDPVELNSYNEQFF. CDR3 in DNA: TGCAGCGTTGAAGATCCGGTGGAGTTGAACTCCTACAATGAGCAGTTCTTC.

V usage is TRBV4-1 and J usage is TRBJ2-5; D remains unclear. The V gene lost 2 bases and the J gene lost 6 bases, with 16 bases spanning the gap. The germline V gene encodes CDR1 MGHRA and CDR2 YSYEKL. This CDR3 is 15 amino acids long. The CDR3 sequence is CASSQSKEGPQTQYF. The CDR3 DNA reads as TGCGCCAGCAGCCAATCAAAGGAAGGGCCCCAGACCCAGTACTTC.

The sample holds one count of this clone. CDR3: CASPLSDLNTGELFF. The CDR3 coding sequence is TGCGCCAGCCCTCTCTCGGACTTGAACACCGGGGAGCTGTTTTTT. This chain uses TRBV5-1 with TRBJ2-2; TRBD2 might be the D (5 bases). The germline CDR1 and CDR2 sequences are SGHRS and YFSETQ. The CDR3 contains 15 residues. Deletions cut 7 bases from V and 1 base from J, with 14 bases between.

J is TRBJ1-1 and V is TRBV28, with D unresolved. The ends were cut back, 4 bases at V and 8 bases at J, with 11 bases in the middle. Per germline, CDR1 MDHEN and CDR2 SYDVKM. There are 12 residues in the CDR3. CDR3 nucleotides: TGTGCCAGCAGTTCCCGGACGGGAGAAGCTTTCTTT. This gives the protein CASSSRTGEAFF.

The V gene is TRBV28, the J gene TRBJ1-1; D is uncertain. V was cut by 6 bases and J by 7 bases, with 15 bases left in between. Per the germline V gene, CDR1 is MDHEN and CDR2 is SYDVKM. CDR3 length: 13 residues. The CDR3 sequence: CASSPHRSLEAFF. The CDR3 bases are TGTGCCAGCAGCCCGCACCGGAGCCTTGAAGCTTTCTTT.

This clone showed up just once. The gene calls are TRBV7-3 and TRBJ2-7, with 7 nucleotides matching TRBD2. CDR3 length equals 14 residues. CDR1 is SGHTA, CDR2 FQGTGA, per germline. The trim removed 2 bases at V and 4 bases at J, leaving 5 bases unmatched. CDR3 amino acids: CASSLYRGGYEQYF. CDR3 DNA: TGTGCCAGCAGCTTATACCGCGGGGGTTACGAGCAGTACTTC.

This chain links TRBV27 with TRBJ1-6; tentative D call: TRBD1 (6 bases). CDR1 MNHEY and CDR2 SMNVEV come from the germline V gene (reference sequence). The CDR3 runs to 14 residues. V was trimmed by 5 bases and J by 16 bases, leaving 21 bases between them. The CDR3 region has the DNA TGTGCCAGCAGTCCGAACCGGGACACGTATTCACTCCACTTT. Translation: CASSPNRDTYSLHF.

The V and J genes are TRBV27 and TRBJ2-7; D is possibly TRBD1 (7 bases). This CDR3 region has 13 residues. Trimming left V 3 bases short and J 6 bases short, with 12 bases between. In germline, CDR1 is MNHEY, CDR2 SMNVEV (reference sequence). The CDR3 loop reads CASSFQGGGEQYF. The DNA of the CDR3 is TGTGCCAGCAGTTTCCAGGGGGGTGGCGAGCAGTACTTC.

This chain uses TRBV2 with TRBJ1-4; D uncertain. Germline assignment: CDR1 SNHLY and CDR2 FYNNEI. This CDR3 is 12 amino acids long. With 2 bases removed from V and 7 bases from J, the gap between germline ends came to 5 bases. CDR3 sequence reads: CASSETGEKLFF. Written as DNA, the CDR3 is TGTGCCAGCAGTGAAACGGGTGAAAAACTGTTTTTT. The full variable domain, rest sourced from reference TRBV2 and TRBJ1-4, is EPEVTQTPSHQVTQMGQEVILRCVPISNHLYFYWYRQILGQKVEFLVSFYNNEISEKSEIFDDQFSVERPDGSNFTLKIRSTKLEDSAMYFCASSETGEKLFFGSGTQLSVL.